This record concerns one T cell receptor beta chain sequence. Its cognate antigen is unknown. Sequencing was performed with immunoSEQ multiplex PCR; in TCRdb, only in-frame clones are kept and a portion is missing. The table records tens of thousands of clones, around 97% of them present only once. This record comes from a study of cytomegalovirus exposure and HLA in healthy donors. Whole-study results and caveats: Clusters of TCRs from the first cohort tended to co-occur in the approximately 130 validation repertoires (as a later analysis found).

This CDR3 comprises 14 residues. V dropped 5 bases and J dropped 3; count of bases not matched to a gene: 6. Per the germline V gene, CDR1 is SNHLY and CDR2 is FYNNEI. The source material was PBMCs. The chain uses TRBV2 and TRBJ2-5, with 7 positions matching TRBD1. The origin of this receptor is a woman between 18 and 30 years old in good health and CMV-seropositive. The CDR3 DNA sequence: TGTGCCAGCAGTAACCGGGGACAGAAAGAGACCCAGTACTTC. This encodes CASSNRGQKETQYF.